The next 21 T cell receptor beta chains were all read from a single sample in a study of Ad26.COV2.S vaccination and SARS-CoV-2 variants. Described treatment: about 20 received Ad26.COV2.S at low or high dose, single or two shots; 5 received placebo; per-sample allocation not given. The samples date from day 63 after the first vaccine or placebo injection. Some clones are missing from TCRdb's copy, which holds only in-frame ones; the method was immunoSEQ multiplex PCR. The sample records some 300,000 clones, about 86% being singletons. The input for sequencing was peripheral blood, taken in a trial of Ad26.COV2.S vaccine versus placebo. The source of these receptors is a person between 18 and 59 years old who received the Ad26.COV2.S COVID-19 vaccine or a placebo.

This clone was counted only a few times. The chain couples TRBV9 to TRBJ2-7; TRBD2 might be the D (7 bases). Germline loops: CDR1 SGDLS, CDR2 YYNGEE. CDR3 size: 13 residues. Trimming took off 2 bases at V and 6 bases at J, with 12 bases between the two ends. The CDR3 protein is CASSVSGGGEQYF. Written as DNA, the CDR3 is TGTGCCAGCAGCGTTTCGGGGGGCGGCGAGCAGTACTTC.

The chain carries TRBV18 and TRBJ2-5, with TRBD1 matching over 8 bases. This CDR3 is built from 14 residues. V lost 4 bases and J lost 3; bases outside the gene matches: 4. Germline loops: CDR1 KGHSH, CDR2 LQKENI. As DNA, the CDR3 is TGTGCCAGCTCACTTCTGACAGGGGAAGAGACCCAGTACTTC. Translation gives CASSLLTGEETQYF. Full variable domain (remainder filled in from reference TRBV18 and TRBJ2-5): NAGVMQNPRHLVRRRGQEARLRCSPMKGHSHVYWYRQLPEEGLKFMVYLQKENIIDESGMPKERFSAEFPKEGPSILRIQQVVRGDSAAYFCASSLLTGEETQYFGPGTRLLVL.

The chain is built from TRBV7-2 and TRBJ2-2, with D uncertain. The CDR3 consists of 15 residues. CDR1 is SGHTA and CDR2 is FQGNSA in the germline V gene. Trimming removed 5 bases at V and 3 bases at J, with 13 bases between. CDR3 protein: CASSPRLMDTGELFF. For the CDR3, the DNA is TGTGCCAGCAGCCCCCGTTTAATGGACACCGGGGAGCTGTTTTTT.

The chain recombines TRBV5-6 with TRBJ2-7, with D possibly matching TRBD1 (5 bases). Germline-derived CDR1 and CDR2 are SGHDT and YYEEEE. This CDR3 has 14 amino acids. With 0 bases removed from V and 1 base from J, the gap between germline ends came to 8 bases. The CDR3 loop reads CASSLVQGSYEQYF. The DNA for the CDR3 is TGTGCCAGCAGCTTGGTTCAGGGTTCCTACGAGCAGTACTTC.

This chain uses TRBV7-6 with TRBJ2-7; possible D gene TRBD2, 6 bases. From germline, CDR1 is SGHVS and CDR2 FNYEAQ. V was trimmed by 5 bases and J by 7 bases, leaving 27 bases between them. CDR3 length: 17 amino acids. The CDR3 reads CASSVGAGLLGAGEQYF. DNA for the CDR3: TGTGCCAGCAGCGTAGGTGCGGGGCTCCTGGGCGCGGGGGAGCAGTACTTC.

In its sample, this clone was seen a few times. The gene calls are TRBV7-8 and TRBJ1-3; D gene uncertain. This CDR3 has 17 amino acids. The V gene's germline CDR1 is SGHVS and CDR2 FQNEAQ. Between the trimmed V and J ends, which lost 3 bases and 0 bases, there was a span of 15 bases. The CDR3 nucleotides read TGTGCCAGCAGCTTGGCTTCACTGGGAAGCTCTGGAAACACCATATATTTT. Protein sequence: CASSLASLGSSGNTIYF.

V gene TRBV9 combines with J gene TRBJ2-3, with D unresolved. The CDR3 sequence is 12 residues long. Trimming pared 0 bases from V and 5 bases from J, leaving 4 bases between. Per the germline V gene, CDR1 is SGDLS and CDR2 is YYNGEE. CDR3 coding DNA: TGTGCCAGCAGCGTAGCGGGAGATACGCAGTATTTT. Protein sequence: CASSVAGDTQYF.

In regard to this clone: The sample holds other DNA sequences that translate to the same CDR3. This chain connects TRBV29-1 to TRBJ1-3; unclear D gene. V dropped 5 bases and J dropped 1 base, with 3 bases sitting between them. CDR1 and CDR2 from the germline V gene are SQVTM and ANQGSEA. This CDR3 is 11 amino acids long. The CDR3 DNA is TGCAGCGTTAATTCTGGAAACACCATATATTTT. Its translation: CSVNSGNTIYF.

The chain carries TRBV6-6 and TRBJ1-5; 12 nucleotides agree with TRBD1. The CDR3 loop spans 18 amino acids. J gave up 2 bases and V 5 bases, and 10 bases lay outside the gene matches. Germline CDR1 and CDR2: MNHNY and SVGAGI (reference sequence). CDR3 nucleotide sequence: TGTGCCAGCAGTGGATCCGGGACAGGGGGCTGGGGCAATCAGCCCCAGCATTTT. This translates into CASSGSGTGGWGNQPQHF.

The chain couples TRBV3-1 (or the pseudogene TRBV3-2) to TRBJ2-3, with 8 bases aligning to TRBD1. The V gene end was trimmed by 5 bases and the J gene end by 1 base; junction bases not matched to a gene: 5. The length of the CDR3 is 15 residues. Germline-derived CDR1 and CDR2 are LGHDT and YNNKEL (reference sequence). This chain's CDR3 is CASSSPGGGTDTQYF. CDR3 coding DNA: TGTGCCAGCAGCTCACCAGGGGGCGGCACAGATACGCAGTATTTT.

This clone has just one count. The rearrangement uses TRBV7-2 and TRBJ2-7; TRBD2 matches 7 bases. CDR1 SGHTA and CDR2 FQGNSA come from the germline V gene. The V and J ends lost 6 bases and 2 bases, in that order; junction bases with no gene match: 4. The CDR3 extends over 13 amino acids. CDR3 sequence: CASSIAGAYEQYF. In DNA form, the CDR3 reads TGTGCCAGCAGTATCGCGGGGGCCTACGAGCAGTACTTC.

The gene calls are TRBV7-9 and TRBJ2-7, with D perhaps matching TRBD1 or TRBD2 (6 bases each). The ends were cut back, 1 base at V and 1 base at J, with 11 bases in the middle. Germline V gives CDR1 SEHNR, CDR2 FQNEAQ (reference sequence). The CDR3 runs 15 residues. The CDR3 bases are TGTGCCAGCAGCTTAGACGGGGGCCTTTCCTACGAGCAGTACTTC. Its protein is CASSLDGGLSYEQYF.

The chain joins TRBV7-8 to TRBJ1-5; D unclear. In germline, CDR1 is SGHVS, CDR2 FQNEAQ. The CDR3 covers 18 residues. V lost 2 bases to trimming and J lost 0 bases, with 17 bases between them. The CDR3 spells CASSLRGIVVNSNQPQHF. In DNA form, the CDR3 reads TGTGCCAGCAGCTTAAGAGGGATAGTTGTCAATAGCAATCAGCCCCAGCATTTT.

The chain carries TRBV18 and TRBJ1-3; 11 positions match TRBD1. There are 16 residues in the CDR3. After removal of 6 bases from V and 4 bases from J, the junction contained 8 bases not matched to a gene. The germline gives CDR1 KGHSH, CDR2 LQKENI. The CDR3 is CASSRGQGALGNTIYF. CDR3 sequence (DNA): TGTGCCAGCTCGCGAGGACAGGGGGCGTTGGGAAACACCATATATTTT.

This clone was seen just once. The rearrangement joins TRBV7-2 to TRBJ1-2, with 8 bases lining up with TRBD1. V shed 5 bases, J shed 3 bases, and the junction held 8 bases outside the gene matches. Looked up from germline, CDR1 is SGHTA and CDR2 is FQGNSA. The length of the CDR3 is 15 residues. CDR3 sequence: CASSPMRTGHYGYTF. The CDR3 region has the DNA TGTGCCAGCAGCCCGATGCGGACAGGGCACTATGGCTACACCTTC.

This clone was seen once. The V and J genes are TRBV5-1 and TRBJ2-1; the D call may be TRBD1 or TRBD2 (5 bases each). The CDR3 runs 15 residues. From germline, CDR1 is SGHRS and CDR2 YFSETQ. V lost 4 bases, J lost 2 bases, and 13 bases lay in between. CDR3 region: CASSGATGPYNEQFF. The CDR3 DNA reads as TGCGCCAGCAGCGGGGCGACGGGGCCCTACAATGAGCAGTTCTTC.

This clone was seen a few times. The V call is TRBV6-6, the J call TRBJ1-1; 7 bases align to TRBD1. The CDR3 totals 13 residues. V lost 5 bases to trimming and J lost 13 bases; unmatched junction nucleotides: 13. Per the germline V gene, CDR1 is MNHNY and CDR2 is SVGAGI (reference sequence). CDR3 residues: CASSPGQRPTDFF. Written as DNA, the CDR3 is TGTGCCAGCAGTCCGGGACAGAGGCCCACCGATTTCTTT.

This chain uses TRBV3-1 (or the pseudogene TRBV3-2) with TRBJ1-2; D uncertain. Trimming shortened V by 0 bases and J by 4 bases, and 9 bases separated the two germline ends. This CDR3 contains 14 residues. Germline V CDR1 and CDR2: LGHDT, YNNKEL (reference sequence). In DNA form, the CDR3 reads TGTGCCAGCAGCCAAGATAGTTACCTCTATGGCTACACCTTC. This encodes CASSQDSYLYGYTF.

The chain uses TRBV4-1 and TRBJ1-1; 8 bases fit TRBD1. CDR3 length equals 15 residues. Germline trimming cut 1 base from V and 3 bases from J; bases unmatched to any gene: 4. Germline V CDR1 and CDR2: MGHRA, YSYEKL. CDR3 bases: TGCGCCAGCAGCCAAGGGACAGGGAGGGACACTGAAGCTTTCTTT. This translates into CASSQGTGRDTEAFF.

In this sample, this clone turned up a few times. This chain links TRBV5-1 with TRBJ1-2, with TRBD1 matching over 9 bases. This CDR3 is 17 amino acids long. Germline lookup yields CDR1 SGHRS and CDR2 YFSETQ. The V segment lost 4 bases and the J segment 0 bases; nucleotides outside the gene matches: 10. The CDR3 DNA follows: TGCGCCAGCAGCCTTGCGACAGGGGGAGCACCTAACTATGGCTACACCTTC. Its translation is CASSLATGGAPNYGYTF.

The chain uses TRBV21-1 and TRBJ2-6; the table's TRBD1 call for D was not verified on the DNA. TRBV21-1 is a documented pseudogene. The CDR3 loop spans 18 amino acids. The chain's CDR3 is CASSIDGTGSSGANVLTF. The CDR3 DNA is TGTGCCAGCAGCATCGACGGGACAGGGAGCTCTGGGGCCAACGTCCTGACTTTC.